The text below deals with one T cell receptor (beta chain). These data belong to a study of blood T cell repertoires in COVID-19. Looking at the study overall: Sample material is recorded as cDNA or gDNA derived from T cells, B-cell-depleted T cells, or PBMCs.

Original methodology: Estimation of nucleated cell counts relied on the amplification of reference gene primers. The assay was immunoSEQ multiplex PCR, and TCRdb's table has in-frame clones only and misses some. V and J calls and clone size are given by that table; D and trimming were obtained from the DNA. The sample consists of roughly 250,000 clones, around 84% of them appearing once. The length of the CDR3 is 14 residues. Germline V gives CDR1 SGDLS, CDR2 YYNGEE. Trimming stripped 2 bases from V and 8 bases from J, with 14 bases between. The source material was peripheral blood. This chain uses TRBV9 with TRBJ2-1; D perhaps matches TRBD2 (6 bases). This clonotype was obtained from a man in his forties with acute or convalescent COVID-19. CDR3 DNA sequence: TGTGCCAGCAGCGTCCTTATGGGGGAGGATGAGCAGTTCTTC. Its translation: CASSVLMGEDEQFF.